The rows below give T cell receptor beta chains drawn from one sample of a study of somatic mutations in cytotoxic T cells in rheumatoid arthritis. The data were produced by immunoSEQ multiplex PCR, yet TCRdb's version contains in-frame clones alone and is incomplete. The sample comprises about 12,000 clones, approximately 69% of which are singletons, and 7.5% to 10% rests with the top ten. Input material: CD8+ T cells sorted from blood. These receptors all stem from a man between 65 and 79 years old in good health. The CDR3 runs from the conserved cysteine through the conserved F or W. The D gene is left open where the match is weak. Size tells how often a clone was seen (once, few, many) or the class of an expanded clone, and some rows leave it out.

clone_size: .; j_call: TRBJ1-1; d_call: TRBD1; cdr3_length: 14; v_call: TRBV5-8; cdr3_nt: TGTGCCAGCAGCGCAGGGGGAATGAACACTGAAGCTTTCTTT; cdr3_aa: CASSAGGMNTEAFF
clone_size: few; j_call: TRBJ1-3; d_call: .; cdr3_length: 14; v_call: TRBV2; cdr3_nt: TGTGCCAGCAGTGAACGGGGGGCCGTAAACACCATATATTTT; cdr3_aa: CASSERGAVNTIYF
clone_size: .; j_call: TRBJ1-6; d_call: .; cdr3_length: 15; v_call: TRBV7-9; cdr3_nt: TGTGCCAGCAGCTTAGGATCTGGGGGCTATTCACCCCTCCACTTT; cdr3_aa: CASSLGSGGYSPLHF
clone_size: few; j_call: TRBJ2-7; d_call: .; cdr3_length: 12; v_call: TRBV6-6; cdr3_nt: TGTGCCAGCAGCCAGGGGTTGGACGAGCAGTACTTC; cdr3_aa: CASSQGLDEQYF
clone_size: .; j_call: TRBJ1-2; d_call: .; cdr3_length: 13; v_call: TRBV10-2; cdr3_nt: TGCGCCAGCAGTGAGAGCTTTACGGGTGGCTACACCTTC; cdr3_aa: CASSESFTGGYTF
clone_size: .; j_call: TRBJ1-1; d_call: .; cdr3_length: 14; v_call: TRBV2; cdr3_nt: TGTGCCAGCAGGGCCGGACAACAGAACACTGAAGCTTTCTTT; cdr3_aa: CASRAGQQNTEAFF
clone_size: few; j_call: TRBJ2-1; d_call: .; cdr3_length: 15; v_call: TRBV19; cdr3_nt: TGTGCCAGTAGCCCCTTCCATCGGGGTAGGAATGAGCAGTTCTTC; cdr3_aa: CASSPFHRGRNEQFF
clone_size: .; j_call: TRBJ1-1; d_call: .; cdr3_length: 13; v_call: TRBV9; cdr3_nt: TGTGCCAGCAGTCGTACAGAGGGCACTGAAGCTTTCTTT; cdr3_aa: CASSRTEGTEAFF
clone_size: .; j_call: TRBJ2-1; d_call: .; cdr3_length: 13; v_call: TRBV9; cdr3_nt: TGTGCCAGCAGCGAGGTTCGGGTTCGTGAGCAGTTCTTC; cdr3_aa: CASSEVRVREQFF
clone_size: once; j_call: TRBJ1-1; d_call: .; cdr3_length: 13; v_call: TRBV19; cdr3_nt: TGTGCCAGTACACTAGGGACGAACACTGAAGCTTTCTTT; cdr3_aa: CASTLGTNTEAFF
clone_size: .; j_call: TRBJ2-1; d_call: TRBD2; cdr3_length: 15; v_call: TRBV11-1; cdr3_nt: TGTGCCAGCAGCTCGACTAGCGGGGTTAACAATGAGCAGTTCTTC; cdr3_aa: CASSSTSGVNNEQFF
clone_size: .; j_call: TRBJ1-1; d_call: TRBD1; cdr3_length: 17; v_call: TRBV7-2; cdr3_nt: TGTGCCAGCAGCTCCCTGGACAGGGGGCGTAGGAACACTGAAGCTTTCTTT; cdr3_aa: CASSSLDRGRRNTEAFF
clone_size: .; j_call: TRBJ2-5; d_call: .; cdr3_length: 14; v_call: TRBV6-1; cdr3_nt: TGTGCCAGCAGTGAATTCGGACCACAAGAGACCCAGTACTTC; cdr3_aa: CASSEFGPQETQYF
clone_size: once; j_call: TRBJ2-2; d_call: TRBD2; cdr3_length: 12; v_call: TRBV29-1; cdr3_nt: TGCAGCGTTGTTAGCGGGAGGGGGGAGCTGTTTTTT; cdr3_aa: CSVVSGRGELFF
clone_size: .; j_call: TRBJ2-5; d_call: .; cdr3_length: 15; v_call: TRBV2; cdr3_nt: TGTGCCAGCGGGAATTCGCCTAGCGTTTCGGAGACCCAGTACTTC; cdr3_aa: CASGNSPSVSETQYF
clone_size: .; j_call: TRBJ1-4; d_call: .; cdr3_length: 12; v_call: TRBV10-2; cdr3_nt: TGCGCCAGCAGGGGGGGGGCAGGAGAACTGTTTTTT; cdr3_aa: CASRGGAGELFF
clone_size: .; j_call: TRBJ2-6; d_call: .; cdr3_length: 15; v_call: TRBV6-1; cdr3_nt: TGTGCCAGCAGTGAAGCCAGCTCTGGGGCCAACGTCCTGACTTTC; cdr3_aa: CASSEASSGANVLTF
clone_size: .; j_call: TRBJ2-1; d_call: TRBD2; cdr3_length: 15; v_call: TRBV2; cdr3_nt: TGTGCCAGCAAGGAACACCGGGAGGCGTCGGTGGAGCAGTTCTTC; cdr3_aa: CASKEHREASVEQFF
clone_size: .; j_call: TRBJ2-5; d_call: TRBD2; cdr3_length: 15; v_call: TRBV9; cdr3_nt: TGTGCCAGCAGCGTAGAGCGGGAGGGCCAAGAGACCCAGTACTTC; cdr3_aa: CASSVEREGQETQYF
clone_size: .; j_call: TRBJ1-2; d_call: .; cdr3_length: 12; v_call: TRBV19; cdr3_nt: TGTGCCAGTTCGGCAGGGATGTCGCCCTACACCTTC; cdr3_aa: CASSAGMSPYTF
clone_size: .; j_call: TRBJ2-7; d_call: .; cdr3_length: 15; v_call: TRBV13; cdr3_nt: TGTGCCAGCAGGTTGGGGGGTGAGGGGTCCTACGAGCAGTACTTC; cdr3_aa: CASRLGGEGSYEQYF
clone_size: .; j_call: TRBJ2-1; d_call: TRBD1; cdr3_length: 15; v_call: TRBV7-9; cdr3_nt: TGTGCCAGTACCCGATCGGGGACAGAGACCAATGAGCAGTTCTTC; cdr3_aa: CASTRSGTETNEQFF
clone_size: .; j_call: TRBJ1-2; d_call: .; cdr3_length: 14; v_call: TRBV9; cdr3_nt: TGTGCCAGCAGCGTAGCAGGGACTAACTATGGCTACACCTTC; cdr3_aa: CASSVAGTNYGYTF
clone_size: once; j_call: TRBJ2-7; d_call: .; cdr3_length: 12; v_call: TRBV7-3; cdr3_nt: TGTGCCAGCAGTCCTACAGGGTTGGAGCAGTACTTC; cdr3_aa: CASSPTGLEQYF
clone_size: .; j_call: TRBJ1-1; d_call: .; cdr3_length: 13; v_call: TRBV7-9; cdr3_nt: TGTGCCAGCAGCTTAGGTCCAGCGGGGGAAGCTTTCTTT; cdr3_aa: CASSLGPAGEAFF
clone_size: .; j_call: TRBJ1-5; d_call: .; cdr3_length: 15; v_call: TRBV4-1; cdr3_nt: TGCGCCAGCAGCCAAGGGTCAGTTAGCAATCAGCCCCAGCATTTT; cdr3_aa: CASSQGSVSNQPQHF
clone_size: once; j_call: TRBJ2-2; d_call: TRBD1; cdr3_length: 16; v_call: TRBV7-8; cdr3_nt: TGTGCCAGCCTGGGCCAGACAGGGTCGAACACCGGGGAGCTGTTTTTT; cdr3_aa: CASLGQTGSNTGELFF
clone_size: .; j_call: TRBJ1-5; d_call: .; cdr3_length: 16; v_call: TRBV4-1; cdr3_nt: TGCGCCAGCAGCCAAGTCCCGCAGGGAGCTTTGCAGCCCCAGCATTTT; cdr3_aa: CASSQVPQGALQPQHF
clone_size: .; j_call: TRBJ2-6; d_call: .; cdr3_length: 18; v_call: TRBV9; cdr3_nt: TGTGCCAGCAGCGTAGAGCACAGGGTGGGCGCTGGGGCCAACGTCCTGACTTTC; cdr3_aa: CASSVEHRVGAGANVLTF
clone_size: .; j_call: TRBJ2-1; d_call: TRBD1; cdr3_length: 15; v_call: TRBV6-4; cdr3_nt: TGTGCCAGCAGCCCCGGGACAGGGGACCACAATGAGCAGTTCTTC; cdr3_aa: CASSPGTGDHNEQFF
clone_size: .; j_call: TRBJ1-4; d_call: .; cdr3_length: 17; v_call: TRBV19; cdr3_nt: TGTGCCAGTAGGGTACAGGGATTGGGCGCAACTAATGAAAAACTGTTTTTT; cdr3_aa: CASRVQGLGATNEKLFF
clone_size: once; j_call: TRBJ1-1; d_call: .; cdr3_length: 11; v_call: TRBV2; cdr3_nt: TGTGCCAGCGACGAGAACACTGAAGCTTTCTTT; cdr3_aa: CASDENTEAFF
clone_size: once; j_call: TRBJ2-6; d_call: .; cdr3_length: 15; v_call: TRBV6-4; cdr3_nt: TGTGCCAGCAGTGCAGATAGCTCTGGGGCCAACGTCCTGACTTTC; cdr3_aa: CASSADSSGANVLTF
clone_size: .; j_call: TRBJ2-1; d_call: .; cdr3_length: 13; v_call: TRBV7-6; cdr3_nt: TGTGCCAGCAGCTTCAACAGGGTCGATGAGCAGTTCTTC; cdr3_aa: CASSFNRVDEQFF
clone_size: .; j_call: TRBJ2-4; d_call: TRBD1; cdr3_length: 15; v_call: TRBV29-1; cdr3_nt: TGCAGCGTTTACCGGGACAGGGAATCCAAAAACATTCAGTACTTC; cdr3_aa: CSVYRDRESKNIQYF
clone_size: .; j_call: TRBJ2-1; d_call: TRBD2; cdr3_length: 16; v_call: TRBV7-8; cdr3_nt: TGTGCCAGCAGCTTTGAAGTGGGTAGCGGGGTTAATGAGCAGTTCTTC; cdr3_aa: CASSFEVGSGVNEQFF
clone_size: .; j_call: TRBJ1-1; d_call: .; cdr3_length: 16; v_call: TRBV6-6; cdr3_nt: TGTGCCAGCAATAACGGCCACAGGGCCATGAACACTGAAGCTTTCTTT; cdr3_aa: CASNNGHRAMNTEAFF
clone_size: .; j_call: TRBJ1-1; d_call: .; cdr3_length: 14; v_call: TRBV9; cdr3_nt: TGTGCCAGCAGCGTAGTGGGGACGGGTACTGAAGCTTTCTTT; cdr3_aa: CASSVVGTGTEAFF